The 12 T cell receptor beta chains given below trace back to one sample, sequenced in a study of early T cells in non-severe SARS-CoV-2 infection. Using its own MiXCR run on the 5' RACE reads, TCRdb lists one record per CDR3 protein. The sample holds 50,000 to 70,000 distinct CDR3 sequences, 10% seen once. The sequenced material came from whole blood. These receptors all come from an adult who was a healthcare worker with PCR-confirmed SARS-CoV-2 infection or an uninfected control (not recorded which).

This chain uses TRBV9 with TRBJ2-5, with D tentatively TRBD2 (6 bases). V was shortened by 4 bases and J by 5 bases, with 15 bases between the two germline ends. There are 14 residues in the CDR3. Germline V lookup: CDR1 SGDLS, CDR2 YYNGEE. CDR3 protein: CASSSWEEKETQYF. DNA of the CDR3: TGTGCCAGCAGCTCTTGGGAGGAAAAGGAGACCCAGTACTTC.

Concerning this clonotype: This may be a read error, as it is one base from a much larger clone. V usage is TRBV7-2 and J usage is TRBJ1-4; D remains unclear. Germline V gives CDR1 SGHTA, CDR2 FQGNSA. CDR3 length: 14 residues. CDR3 in DNA: TGTGTCAGCAGCTTAAGCTGGAGTAATGAAAAACTGTTTTTT. Its translation is CVSSLSWSNEKLFF.

The CDR3 protein is CASSIVTPSTDTQYF. The CDR3 DNA sequence: TGTGCCAGTAGTATAGTAACTCCAAGCACAGATACGCAGTATTTT. The chain recombines TRBV19 with TRBJ2-3, with D unresolved. CDR1 LNHDA and CDR2 SQIVND come from the germline V gene (reference sequence). The V gene lost 1 base and the J gene lost 0 bases, with 8 bases spanning the gap. This CDR3 has 15 residues.

This clonotype has a count of ten or more. This chain links TRBV29-1 with TRBJ2-6, with D uncertain. The CDR3 extends over 13 amino acids. V lost 4 bases and J 1 base, leaving 5 bases between the germline ends. Germline CDR1 is SQVTM and CDR2 is ANQGSEA. Here the CDR3 reads CSVASSGANVLTF. The CDR3 DNA reads as TGCAGCGTTGCGTCGTCTGGGGCCAACGTCCTGACTTTC.

This clonotype was observed a handful of times. This chain uses TRBV24-1 with TRBJ2-5; D remains unclear. V was pared by 4 bases and J by 5 bases, with 10 bases between. This CDR3 contains 13 residues. Germline CDR1 and CDR2: KGHDR and SFDVKD. The CDR3 DNA follows: TGTGCCACCAGTGAGACCCTTGGGGAGACCCAGTACTTC. Its translation is CATSETLGETQYF.

This clonotype appeared many times. The V gene is TRBV6-1, the J gene TRBJ1-1; possibly TRBD1 for D (6 bases). Trimming took 3 bases from V and 8 from J, leaving 7 bases between them. CDR3 length: 11 amino acids. CDR1 is MNHNS, CDR2 SASEGT, per germline. This CDR3 reads CASSEGAEAFF. CDR3 sequence (DNA): TGTGCCAGCAGTGAGGGGGCGGAAGCTTTCTTT.

This clonotype was seen a few times. The gene calls are TRBV19 and TRBJ2-1, with 11 bases aligning to TRBD1. The CDR3 contains 17 residues. The trim removed 3 bases at V and 2 bases at J, leaving 6 bases unmatched. The V gene's germline CDR1 is LNHDA and CDR2 SQIVND (reference sequence). CDR3 bases: TGTGCCAGTAGTATGAGACCGGGACAGGGGGCCTACAATGAGCAGTTCTTC. This encodes CASSMRPGQGAYNEQFF.

J is TRBJ1-2 and V is TRBV7-6, with D unclear. V lost 2 bases to trimming and J lost 2 bases, with 15 bases between them. The length of the CDR3 is 16 residues. The germline CDR1 and CDR2 sequences are SGHVS and FNYEAQ. As DNA, the CDR3 is TGTGCCAGCAGCTTATTTCTCTTGGGGAGAAACTATGGCTACACCTTC. This sequence encodes CASSLFLLGRNYGYTF.

In this sample, this clonotype turned up a few times. The chain is built from TRBV18 and TRBJ1-2, with 7 bases matching TRBD1. With 5 bases clipped from V and 4 bases from J, the junction kept 4 bases outside the gene matches. There are 13 residues in the CDR3. Germline V gene data show CDR1 as KGHSH and CDR2 as LQKENI. CDR3 protein: CASSTDRSYGYTF. As DNA, the CDR3 is TGTGCCAGCTCAACGGACAGGAGCTATGGCTACACCTTC.

This clonotype was observed a handful of times. The chain combines TRBV5-1 with TRBJ2-3; D uncertain. This CDR3 is 15 amino acids long. Germline assignment: CDR1 SGHRS and CDR2 YFSETQ. The V gene lost 4 bases and the J gene lost 0 bases, with 12 bases spanning the gap. Here the CDR3 DNA reads TGCGCCAGCAGCCCTTCCAGACCCAGCACAGATACGCAGTATTTT. Protein product: CASSPSRPSTDTQYF.

This clonotype was seen a handful of times. This chain connects TRBV29-1 to TRBJ2-6, with D perhaps TRBD1 (5 bases). V lost 7 bases, J lost 0 bases, and 13 bases lay in between. Germline CDR1 and CDR2: SQVTM and ANQGSEA. The CDR3 spans 15 residues. As DNA, the CDR3 is TGCAGCGCGACAGTAAGAGTCTCTGGGGCCAACGTCCTGACTTTC. Amino acids: CSATVRVSGANVLTF.

This clonotype was picked up many times. The chain employs TRBV7-3 and TRBJ2-1; 8 bases align to TRBD2. Germline CDR1 is SGHTA and CDR2 is FQGTGA. Unmatched junction bases numbered 9, after V lost 3 bases and J lost 8 bases. CDR3 length: 15 residues. The CDR3 bases are TGTGCCAGCAGCTTGGGCAGCGGGAGTTCAGATGAGCAGTTCTTC. It translates to CASSLGSGSSDEQFF.